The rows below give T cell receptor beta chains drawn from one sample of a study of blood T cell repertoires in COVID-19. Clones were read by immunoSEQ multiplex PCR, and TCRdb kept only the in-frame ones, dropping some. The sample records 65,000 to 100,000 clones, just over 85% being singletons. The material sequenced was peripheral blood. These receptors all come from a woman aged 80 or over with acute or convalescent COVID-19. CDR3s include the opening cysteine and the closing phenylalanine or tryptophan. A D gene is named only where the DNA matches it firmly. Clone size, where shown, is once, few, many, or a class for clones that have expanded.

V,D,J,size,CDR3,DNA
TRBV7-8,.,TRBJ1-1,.,CASSLRTANTEAFF,TGTGCCAGCAGCCTAAGGACTGCCAACACTGAAGCTTTCTTT
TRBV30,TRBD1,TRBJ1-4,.,CAGRFWDRGQETNEKLFF,TGTGCCGGGAGGTTTTGGGACAGGGGCCAGGAAACTAATGAAAAACTGTTTTTT
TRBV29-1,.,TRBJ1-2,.,CSVGGGAGDYGYTF,TGCAGCGTCGGAGGGGGGGCGGGAGACTATGGCTACACCTTC
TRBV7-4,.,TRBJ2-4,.,CASSSRAKNIQYF,TGTGCCAGCAGCTCTCGGGCCAAAAACATTCAGTACTTC
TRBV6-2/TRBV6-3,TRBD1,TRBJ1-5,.,CASSSPRDRGRQSNQPQHF,TGTGCCAGCAGCAGCCCCCGGGACAGGGGGCGGCAAAGCAATCAGCCCCAGCATTTT
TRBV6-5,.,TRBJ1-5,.,CATRDYRNQPQHF,TGTGCCACCCGGGACTATCGCAATCAGCCCCAGCATTTT
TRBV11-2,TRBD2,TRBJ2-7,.,CASSLIGASGRNEQYF,TGTGCCAGCAGCCTAATCGGGGCTAGCGGGAGGAACGAGCAGTACTTC
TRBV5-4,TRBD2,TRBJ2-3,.,CASRREGLDTQYF,TGTGCCAGCCGGCGGGAGGGTCTGGATACGCAGTATTTT
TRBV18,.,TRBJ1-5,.,CASSDQPRSNQPQHF,TGTGCCAGCTCAGATCAGCCGAGGAGCAATCAGCCCCAGCATTTT
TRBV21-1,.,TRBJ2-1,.,CASSKEGGISYNEQFF,TGTGCCAGCAGCAAAGAGGGAGGAATCTCCTACAATGAGCAGTTCTTC
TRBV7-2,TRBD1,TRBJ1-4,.,CASSSGTGGEKLFF,TGTGCCAGCAGTTCCGGGACAGGGGGGGAAAAACTGTTTTTT
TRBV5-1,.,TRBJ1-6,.,CASSLDTYNSPLHF,TGCGCCAGCAGTTTGGACACCTATAATTCACCCCTCCACTTT
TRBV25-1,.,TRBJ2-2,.,CASSDWDTNTGELFF,TGTGCCAGCAGTGATTGGGACACCAATACCGGGGAGCTGTTTTTT
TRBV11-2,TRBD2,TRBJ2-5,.,CASSSLLAGNQETQYF,TGTGCCAGCAGCTCACTACTAGCGGGGAACCAAGAGACCCAGTACTTC
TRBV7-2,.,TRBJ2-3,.,CASSATSDTQYF,TGTGCCAGCAGCGCCACTTCAGATACGCAGTATTTT
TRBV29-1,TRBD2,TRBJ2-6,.,CSVEIPSGGAGANVLTF,TGCAGCGTTGAAATCCCTAGCGGGGGGGCTGGGGCCAACGTCCTGACTTTC
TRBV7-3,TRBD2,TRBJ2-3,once,CASSLSGRVDTQYF,TGTGCCAGCAGCTTAAGCGGGAGGGTCGATACGCAGTATTTT
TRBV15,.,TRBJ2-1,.,CATSSGLGYNEQFF,TGTGCCACCAGCAGCGGGTTGGGCTACAATGAGCAGTTCTTC
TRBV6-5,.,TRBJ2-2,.,CASSYSVGPNTGELFF,TGTGCCAGCAGTTACTCGGTCGGTCCGAACACCGGGGAGCTGTTTTTT
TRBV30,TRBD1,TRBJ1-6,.,CAWSQTTGGNSPLHF,TGTGCCTGGAGCCAAACGACAGGGGGTAATTCACCCCTCCACTTT
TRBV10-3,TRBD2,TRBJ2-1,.,CAISEIIGTSAYNEQFF,TGTGCCATCAGTGAGATTATCGGCACTAGCGCGTACAATGAGCAGTTCTTC
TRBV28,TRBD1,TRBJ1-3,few,CASTTGGSGNTIYF,TGTGCCAGCACAACAGGGGGCTCTGGAAACACCATATATTTT
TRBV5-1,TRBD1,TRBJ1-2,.,CASRGDDRARGYGYTF,TGCGCCAGCAGGGGGGACGACAGGGCGCGGGGCTATGGCTACACCTTC